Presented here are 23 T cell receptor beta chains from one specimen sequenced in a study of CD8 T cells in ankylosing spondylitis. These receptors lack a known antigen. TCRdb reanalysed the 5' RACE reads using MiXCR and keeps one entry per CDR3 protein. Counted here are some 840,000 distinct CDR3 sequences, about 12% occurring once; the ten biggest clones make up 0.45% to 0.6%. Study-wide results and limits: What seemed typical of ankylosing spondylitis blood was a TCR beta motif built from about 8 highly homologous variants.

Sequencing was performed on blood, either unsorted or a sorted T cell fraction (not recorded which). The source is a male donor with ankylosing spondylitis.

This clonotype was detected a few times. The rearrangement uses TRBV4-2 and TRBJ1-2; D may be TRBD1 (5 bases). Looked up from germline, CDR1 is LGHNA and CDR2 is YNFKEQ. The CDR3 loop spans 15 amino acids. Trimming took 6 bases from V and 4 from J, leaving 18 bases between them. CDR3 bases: TGTGCCAGCAGGCGTAACGTTCAGGGTACCTATGGCTACACCTTC. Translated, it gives CASRRNVQGTYGYTF.

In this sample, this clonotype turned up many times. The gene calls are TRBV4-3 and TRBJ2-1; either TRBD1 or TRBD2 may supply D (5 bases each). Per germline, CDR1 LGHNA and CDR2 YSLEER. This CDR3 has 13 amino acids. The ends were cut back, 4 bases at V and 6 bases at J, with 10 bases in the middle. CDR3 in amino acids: CASSLGPRNEQFF. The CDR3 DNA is TGCGCCAGCAGCCTGGGACCCCGCAATGAGCAGTTCTTC.

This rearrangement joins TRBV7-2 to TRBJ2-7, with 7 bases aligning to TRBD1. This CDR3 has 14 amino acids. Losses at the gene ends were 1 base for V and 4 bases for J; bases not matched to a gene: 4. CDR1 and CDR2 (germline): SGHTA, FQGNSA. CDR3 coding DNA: TGTGCCAGCAGCTTAGAGTACAGGGGTTACGAGCAGTACTTC. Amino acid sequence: CASSLEYRGYEQYF.

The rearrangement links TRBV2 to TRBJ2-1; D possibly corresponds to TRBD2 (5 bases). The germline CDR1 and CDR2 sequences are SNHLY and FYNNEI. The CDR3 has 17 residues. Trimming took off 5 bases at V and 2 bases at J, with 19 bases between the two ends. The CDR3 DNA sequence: TGTGCCAGCAGTCCCACTAGTTGGGGTGCAACCTACAATGAGCAGTTCTTC. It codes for CASSPTSWGATYNEQFF.

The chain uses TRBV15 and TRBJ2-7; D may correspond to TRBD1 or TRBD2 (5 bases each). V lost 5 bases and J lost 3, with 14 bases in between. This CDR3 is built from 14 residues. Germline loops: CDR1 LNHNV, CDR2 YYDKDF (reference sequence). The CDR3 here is CATSGDRGHYEQYF. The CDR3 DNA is TGTGCCACCAGCGGGGACCGAGGGCACTACGAGCAGTACTTC.

The CDR3 reads CSANAGQRYNEQFF. CDR3 in DNA: TGCAGTGCTAACGCAGGCCAACGGTACAATGAGCAGTTCTTC. J is TRBJ2-1 and V is TRBV20-1; D is unresolved. Germline lookup yields CDR1 DFQATT and CDR2 SNEGSKA (reference sequence). V was pared by 4 bases and J by 4 bases, with 14 bases between. This CDR3 has 14 residues.

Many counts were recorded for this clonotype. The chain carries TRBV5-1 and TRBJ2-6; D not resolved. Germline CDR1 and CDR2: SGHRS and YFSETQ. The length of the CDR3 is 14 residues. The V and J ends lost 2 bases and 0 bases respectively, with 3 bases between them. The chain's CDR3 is CASSFDSGANVLTF. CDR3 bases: TGCGCCAGCAGCTTCGACTCTGGGGCCAACGTCCTGACTTTC.

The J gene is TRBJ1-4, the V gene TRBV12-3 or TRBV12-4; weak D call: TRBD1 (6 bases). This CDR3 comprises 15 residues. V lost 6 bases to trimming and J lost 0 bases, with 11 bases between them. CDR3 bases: TGTGCCAGCAGGGCCGGGACAACAACTAATGAAAAACTGTTTTTT. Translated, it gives CASRAGTTTNEKLFF.

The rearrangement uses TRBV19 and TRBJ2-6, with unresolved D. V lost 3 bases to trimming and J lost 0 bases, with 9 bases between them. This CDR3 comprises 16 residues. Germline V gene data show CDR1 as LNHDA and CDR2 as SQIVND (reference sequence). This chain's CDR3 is CASSILVSSGANVLTF. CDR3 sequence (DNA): TGTGCCAGTAGTATCCTCGTTTCCTCTGGGGCCAACGTCCTGACTTTC.

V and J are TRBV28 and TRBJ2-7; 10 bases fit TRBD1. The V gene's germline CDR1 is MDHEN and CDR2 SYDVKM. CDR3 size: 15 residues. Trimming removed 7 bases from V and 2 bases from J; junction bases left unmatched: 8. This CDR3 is CASTGGGTGAYEQYF. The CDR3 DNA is TGTGCCAGCACCGGGGGTGGGACAGGGGCCTACGAGCAGTACTTC.

The CDR3 is CASSKVAGGDEQFF. CDR3 bases: TGTGCCAGCAGCAAGGTAGCGGGGGGCGATGAGCAGTTCTTC. J is TRBJ2-1 and V is TRBV11-1, with 10 bases lining up with TRBD2. V shed 5 bases and J 8 bases; nucleotides not matched to a gene: 6. Germline loops: CDR1 SGHAT, CDR2 FQDESV (reference sequence). The CDR3 is made up of 14 amino acids.

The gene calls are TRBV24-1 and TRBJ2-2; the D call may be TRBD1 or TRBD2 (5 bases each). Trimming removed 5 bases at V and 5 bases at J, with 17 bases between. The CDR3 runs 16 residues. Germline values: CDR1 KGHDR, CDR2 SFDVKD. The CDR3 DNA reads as TGTGCCACCAGTGGGGGGTACTCCATTGGGACCGGGGAGCTGTTTTTT. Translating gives CATSGGYSIGTGELFF.

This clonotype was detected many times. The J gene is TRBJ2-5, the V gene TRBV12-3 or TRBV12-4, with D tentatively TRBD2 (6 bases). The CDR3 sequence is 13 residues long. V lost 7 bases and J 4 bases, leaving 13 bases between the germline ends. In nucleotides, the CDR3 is TGTGCCAGCACCCGAGTGGAGGGAGAGACCCAGTACTTC. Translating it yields CASTRVEGETQYF.

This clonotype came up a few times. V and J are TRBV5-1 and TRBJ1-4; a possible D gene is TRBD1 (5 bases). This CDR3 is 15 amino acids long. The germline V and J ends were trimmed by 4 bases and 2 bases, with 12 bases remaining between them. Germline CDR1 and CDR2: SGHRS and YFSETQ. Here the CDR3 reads CASSAGTDTNEKLFF. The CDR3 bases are TGCGCCAGCAGCGCCGGGACGGATACTAATGAAAAACTGTTTTTT.

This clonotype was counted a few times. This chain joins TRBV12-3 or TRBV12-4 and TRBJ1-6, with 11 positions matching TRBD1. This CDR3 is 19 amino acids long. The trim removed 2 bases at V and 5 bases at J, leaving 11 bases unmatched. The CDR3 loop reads CASSLLRTGGGLHNSPLHF. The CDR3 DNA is TGTGCCAGCAGTTTACTTAGGACAGGGGGCGGTCTCCATAATTCACCCCTCCACTTT.

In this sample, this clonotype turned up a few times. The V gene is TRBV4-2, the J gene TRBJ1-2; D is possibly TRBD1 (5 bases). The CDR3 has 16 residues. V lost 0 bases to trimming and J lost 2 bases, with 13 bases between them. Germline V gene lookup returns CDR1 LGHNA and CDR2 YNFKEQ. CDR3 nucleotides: TGTGCCAGCAGCCAAGATAGAAGCAGGGAGAACTATGGCTACACCTTC. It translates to CASSQDRSRENYGYTF.

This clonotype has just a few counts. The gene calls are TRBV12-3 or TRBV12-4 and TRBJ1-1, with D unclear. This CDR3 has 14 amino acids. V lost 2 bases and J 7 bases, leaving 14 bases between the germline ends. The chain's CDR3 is CASSLRDSGVEAFF. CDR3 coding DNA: TGTGCCAGCAGTTTACGGGATAGCGGGGTTGAAGCTTTCTTT.

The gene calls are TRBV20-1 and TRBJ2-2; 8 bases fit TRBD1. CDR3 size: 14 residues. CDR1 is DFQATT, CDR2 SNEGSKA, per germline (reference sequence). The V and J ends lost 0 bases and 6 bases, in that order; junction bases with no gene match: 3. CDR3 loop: CSARDARGPGELFF. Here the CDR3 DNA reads TGCAGTGCTAGAGATGCCAGGGGGCCCGGGGAGCTGTTTTTT.

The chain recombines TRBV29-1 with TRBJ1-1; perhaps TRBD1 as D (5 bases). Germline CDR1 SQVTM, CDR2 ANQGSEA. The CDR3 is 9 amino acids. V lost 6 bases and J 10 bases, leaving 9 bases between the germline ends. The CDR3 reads CSVGTPAFF. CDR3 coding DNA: TGCAGCGTAGGGACCCCAGCTTTCTTT.

The CDR3 DNA reads TGTGCCAGCAGGTCCTGGGGAGGGCACACCGGGGAGCTGTTTTTT. Amino acids: CASRSWGGHTGELFF. The J gene is TRBJ2-2, the V gene TRBV7-9; the match to TRBD2 covers 7 bases. The germline CDR1 and CDR2 sequences are SEHNR and FQNEAQ (reference sequence). After removal of 6 bases from V and 3 bases from J, the junction contained 7 bases not matched to a gene. The CDR3 runs to 15 residues.

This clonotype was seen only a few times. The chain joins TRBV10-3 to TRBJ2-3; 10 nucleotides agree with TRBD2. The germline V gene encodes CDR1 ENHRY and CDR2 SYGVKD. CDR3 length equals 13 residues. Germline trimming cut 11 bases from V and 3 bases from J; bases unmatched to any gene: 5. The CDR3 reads CAVSTSGTDTQYF. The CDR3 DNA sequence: TGTGCCGTCTCGACTAGCGGGACAGATACGCAGTATTTT.

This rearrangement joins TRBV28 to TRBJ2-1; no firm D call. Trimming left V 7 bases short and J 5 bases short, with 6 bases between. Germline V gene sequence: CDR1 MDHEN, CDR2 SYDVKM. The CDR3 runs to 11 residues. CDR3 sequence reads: CASMGHNEQFF. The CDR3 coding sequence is TGTGCCAGCATGGGCCACAATGAGCAGTTCTTC.

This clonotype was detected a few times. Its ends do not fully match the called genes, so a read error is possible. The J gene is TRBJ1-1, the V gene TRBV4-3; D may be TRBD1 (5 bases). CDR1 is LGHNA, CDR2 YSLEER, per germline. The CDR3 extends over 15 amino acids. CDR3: CASRQGAGRNTEAFF. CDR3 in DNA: TGCGCCAGCAGACAAGGGGCAGGGAGGAACACTGAAGCTTTCTTT.